This TCR beta chain was profiled in a study of regulatory T cells in long-lasting Graves disease. The study's findings and limits: TRBV28, TRBJ1-2 and TRBJ2-5 emerged as the favored segments in persistent disease. TCR diversity was lower in persistent than newly diagnosed Graves' disease.

Libraries of TCR beta came from iRepertoire HTBI primers plus Arm-PCR of CDR3 regions. As processed by the authors: Analysis of the samples identified under 80 TRBV and roughly 15 TRBJ segments. TCRdb itself ran the multiplex PCR reads through MiXCR, one entry per CDR3 protein. The authors' filters were not applied to this entry. The sample lists 300,000 to 500,000 distinct CDR3 sequences, roughly 20% seen once, with less than 25% in the top ten. Time point noted: persistent/refractory GD, antithyroid drugs over 5 years with positive TRAb. The TCR library used RNA extracted from PBMCs. The sample holds many counts of this clonotype. Its target is not known. Germline lookup yields CDR1 SGHRS and CDR2 YFSETQ. The CDR3 sequence is 14 residues long. Trimming stripped 4 bases from V and 1 base from J, with 11 bases between.

This sample comprised peripheral blood mononuclear cells (PBMCs), obtained when the disease was refractory, from a patient treated with antithyroid drugs. This sequence originates from a female donor with Graves disease. The chain joins TRBV5-1 to TRBJ1-2; the D is unclear. In nucleotides, the CDR3 is TGCGCCAGCAGCCCCGCCGGGGATAACTATGGCTACACCTTC. Its protein product is CASSPAGDNYGYTF.